This TCR beta chain was captured by sequencing in a study of regulatory T cells in long-lasting Graves disease. General study results and limits: TCR diversity was lower in persistent Graves' patients than in newly diagnosed ones.

Time point of the sample: newly diagnosed GD, antithyroid drugs for less than 3 months. Scientists built the TCR library using RNA that was extracted from PBMCs. Ten or more counts support this clonotype. Its antigen is not identified. Researchers made TCR beta libraries by using iRepertoire HTBI primers and running Arm-PCR on CDR3 regions. TCRdb re-called the multiplex PCR reads with MiXCR, one entry per CDR3 protein. The sample lists around 450,000 distinct CDR3 sequences; roughly 17% were seen once. The data were also submitted as part of a second study, on T cells in Graves' hyperthyroidism and ophthalmopathy.

The clonotype comes from a man aged 40-50 years with Graves disease. The sample here was peripheral blood mononuclear cells (PBMCs), taken at new diagnosis, from a patient treated with antithyroid drugs.

DNA for the CDR3: TGTGCCAGCAGTGGTCCGGGACAGGCCACTGAAGCTTTCTTT. It is translated as CASSGPGQATEAFF. V gene TRBV28 combines with J gene TRBJ1-1; 8 nucleotides line up with TRBD1. The junction had 6 bases not matched to a gene; V was cut back by 5 bases and J by 4 bases. Germline CDR1 MDHEN, CDR2 SYDVKM. The CDR3 is 14 amino acids. The full variable domain, completed using reference TRBV28 and TRBJ1-1, is DVKVTQSSRYLVKRTGEKVFLECVQDMDHENMFWYRQDPGLGLRLIYFSYDVKMKEKGDIPEGYSVSREKKERFSLILESASTNQTSMYLCASSGPGQATEAFFGQGTRLTVV.